These 31 T cell receptor beta chains were all obtained from the same sample, sequenced in a study of graft-versus-host responses after intestinal transplantation. These TCRs' antigens remain unknown. Repertoires were generated with immunoSEQ multiplex PCR, while TCRdb's copy carries only in-frame clones and drops some. Among tens of thousands of clones listed, approximately 88% were seen once. The starting material was unstimulated CD8+ T cells sorted from spleen or lymph node cells, obtained before intestinal transplant. All receptors derive from a human donor who received an intestinal transplant.

This chain joins TRBV28 and TRBJ1-2; tentative D call: TRBD1 (5 bases). This CDR3 has 16 amino acids. The V and J ends lost 5 bases and 4 bases respectively, with 20 bases between them. Germline CDR1 is MDHEN and CDR2 is SYDVKM. In DNA, the CDR3 is TGTGCCAGCAGTGCTCCCTGGGAGGGGAAAGTCTATGGCTACACCTTC. This translates into CASSAPWEGKVYGYTF.

This chain uses TRBV15 with TRBJ2-7; 7 bases agree with TRBD1. CDR1 LNHNV and CDR2 YYDKDF come from the germline V gene (reference sequence). The CDR3 sequence is 16 residues long. J gave up 2 bases and V 3 bases, and 10 bases lay outside the gene matches. As DNA, the CDR3 is TGTGCCACCAGCAGTTTCGATTCGGACAGGCCCTACGAGCAGTACTTC. Amino acid sequence: CATSSFDSDRPYEQYF.

V and J are TRBV5-1 and TRBJ1-4, with D uncertain. The germline gives CDR1 SGHRS, CDR2 YFSETQ. Trimming pared 3 bases from V and 11 bases from J, leaving 14 bases between. The CDR3 covers 13 residues. CDR3 amino acids: CASSSRPAGKLFF. In nucleotides, the CDR3 is TGCGCCAGCAGCTCGAGACCGGCCGGGAAACTGTTTTTT.

CDR3 residues: CASSFDSPSSPLHF. The DNA for the CDR3 is TGTGCCAGCAGTTTCGACAGCCCGAGCTCACCCCTCCACTTT. The chain couples TRBV27 to TRBJ1-6; tentatively, D is TRBD1 (5 bases). Germline CDR1 MNHEY, CDR2 SMNVEV (reference sequence). The CDR3 is 14 residues long. The V end lost 3 bases, the J end lost 10 bases, and 13 bases lay between the germline ends.

J is TRBJ2-3 and V is TRBV6-6; maybe TRBD2 (5 bases). The CDR3 totals 13 residues. V lost 7 bases and J lost 4, with 12 bases in between. In germline, CDR1 is MNHNY, CDR2 SVGAGI (reference sequence). The CDR3 sequence: CASNPGESDTQYF. DNA of the CDR3: TGTGCCAGCAACCCCGGGGAGTCAGATACGCAGTATTTT.

V usage is TRBV27 and J usage is TRBJ2-7, with TRBD2 identical over 11 bases. The CDR3 totals 14 residues. V lost 5 bases and J lost 4; bases outside the gene matches: 4. Germline loops: CDR1 MNHEY, CDR2 SMNVEV (reference sequence). CDR3 protein: CASSPRTSGYEQYF. The CDR3 DNA follows: TGTGCCAGCAGTCCTCGGACTAGCGGGTACGAGCAGTACTTC.

There are a few counts of this clone. This rearrangement joins TRBV7-3 to TRBJ1-2; tentative D call: TRBD1 (5 bases). Trimming took 5 bases from V and 6 from J, leaving 13 bases between them. The CDR3 loop spans 13 amino acids. Germline lookup yields CDR1 SGHTA and CDR2 FQGTGA. CDR3 region: CASSPTVWDGYTF. DNA for the CDR3: TGTGCCAGCAGCCCGACAGTGTGGGATGGCTACACCTTC.

This clone was observed once. The chain has TRBV10-2 and TRBJ2-3, with 7 positions matching TRBD2. Germline V gene data show CDR1 as WSHSY and CDR2 as SAAADI. With 5 bases clipped from V and 2 bases from J, the junction kept 16 bases outside the gene matches. There are 18 residues in the CDR3. CDR3 sequence reads: CASSTPTKSGVLTDTQYF. The CDR3 region has the DNA TGCGCCAGCAGTACTCCTACTAAAAGCGGGGTCCTCACAGATACGCAGTATTTT.

The chain links TRBV9 to TRBJ2-3; 13 nucleotides match TRBD2. V lost 5 bases to trimming and J lost 3 bases; unmatched junction nucleotides: 3. CDR3 length: 15 amino acids. Germline-derived CDR1 and CDR2 are SGDLS and YYNGEE. The CDR3 loop is CASSGTSGVTDTQYF. CDR3 nucleotide sequence: TGTGCCAGCAGTGGGACTAGCGGGGTGACAGATACGCAGTATTTT. Drawing the rest from reference TRBV9 and TRBJ2-3, the complete variable domain is DSGVTQTPKHLITATGQRVTLRCSPRSGDLSVYWYQQSLDQGLQFLIQYYNGEERAKGNILERFSAQQFPDLHSELNLSSLELGDSALYFCASSGTSGVTDTQYFGPGTRLTVL.

This chain joins TRBV4-1 and TRBJ1-4; D may be TRBD1 (5 bases). The CDR3 runs 19 residues. V was trimmed by 4 bases and J by 0 bases, leaving 21 bases between them. Germline CDR1 reads MGHRA; CDR2 reads YSYEKL. The chain's CDR3 is CASSRGFDEEGPTNEKLFF. CDR3 sequence (DNA): TGCGCCAGCAGCCGCGGGTTTGACGAGGAGGGGCCAACTAATGAAAAACTGTTTTTT.

The J gene is TRBJ1-6, the V gene TRBV5-8; TRBD1 agrees at 7 bases. The CDR3 is 15 residues long. In germline, CDR1 is SGHTS, CDR2 YDEGEE. V shed 4 bases and J 5 bases; nucleotides not matched to a gene: 6. The CDR3 is CASSTGQANNSPLHF. The CDR3 DNA is TGTGCCAGCAGCACCGGACAGGCTAATAATTCACCCCTCCACTTT.

The rearrangement joins TRBV27 to TRBJ2-7; D is perhaps TRBD1 (6 bases). This CDR3 has 8 residues. CDR1 is MNHEY and CDR2 is SMNVEV in the germline V gene (reference sequence). The CDR3 DNA reads TGTGCCAGCAGTTCCTCAGGGGTA. Translating gives CASSSSGV.

A single count supports this clone. The chain recombines TRBV29-1 with TRBJ1-2; the match to TRBD1 covers 11 bases. V was clipped by 3 bases and J by 7 bases; unmatched bases: 10. The CDR3 extends over 15 amino acids. Germline lookup yields CDR1 SQVTM and CDR2 ANQGSEA. The CDR3 sequence: CSVDGQGAIYGGYTF. The CDR3, as DNA: TGCAGCGTTGATGGACAGGGGGCAATTTATGGTGGCTACACCTTC.

CDR3 in amino acids: CATSGNTIYF. CDR3 DNA sequence: TGTGCCACGTCCGGAAACACCATATATTTT. The gene calls are TRBV10-3 and TRBJ1-3, with unresolved D. Trimming pared 10 bases from V and 4 bases from J, leaving 5 bases between. Germline lookup yields CDR1 ENHRY and CDR2 SYGVKD. The length of the CDR3 is 10 residues.

The V and J genes are TRBV2 and TRBJ2-1; 9 bases line up with TRBD2. The V and J ends lost 10 bases and 5 bases, in that order; junction bases with no gene match: 9. From germline, CDR1 is SNHLY and CDR2 FYNNEI. CDR3 length equals 14 residues. The CDR3 spells CATHRREGNNEQFF. As DNA, the CDR3 is TGTGCCACCCATCGGCGGGAGGGGAACAATGAGCAGTTCTTC.

V usage is TRBV7-9 and J usage is TRBJ1-3, with 7 bases matching TRBD1. This CDR3 has 13 amino acids. Germline V gene data show CDR1 as SEHNR and CDR2 as FQNEAQ (reference sequence). The V and J ends lost 6 bases and 8 bases, in that order; junction bases with no gene match: 7. Here the CDR3 reads CASSRYRGHTIYF. In nucleotides, the CDR3 is TGTGCCAGCAGTCGATACAGGGGACACACCATATATTTT.

The gene calls are TRBV5-1 and TRBJ1-6, with unresolved D. Germline loops: CDR1 SGHRS, CDR2 YFSETQ. V was pared by 0 bases and J by 9 bases, with 7 bases between. CDR3 length: 13 residues. CDR3 loop: CASSLDPGSPLHF. The CDR3, as DNA: TGCGCCAGCAGCTTGGACCCCGGTTCACCCCTCCACTTT. The full variable domain, with the rest looked up from reference TRBV5-1 and TRBJ1-6, is KAGVTQTPRYLIKTRGQQVTLSCSPISGHRSVSWYQQTPGQGLQFLFEYFSETQRNKGNFPGRFSGRQFSNSRSEMNVSTLELGDSALYLCASSLDPGSPLHFGNGTRLTVT.

The V and J genes are TRBV10-2 and TRBJ2-3; a weak D match, TRBD2 (7 bases). V was shortened by 0 bases and J by 4 bases, with 11 bases between the two germline ends. The CDR3 is 15 residues long. The germline V gene has CDR1 WSHSY and CDR2 SAAADI. The DNA of the CDR3 is TGCGCCAGCAGTGAGTCGGGGGGGGCGGCAGATACGCAGTATTTT. It is translated as CASSESGGAADTQYF.

In its sample, this clone ranks as medium-sized. This chain links TRBV4-2 with TRBJ2-7, with 13 bases that match TRBD2. V lost 2 bases to trimming and J lost 2 bases; unmatched junction nucleotides: 0. The germline CDR1 and CDR2 sequences are LGHNA and YNFKEQ. The CDR3 is 15 amino acids. The CDR3 loop reads CASSQTSGGAYEQYF. CDR3 coding DNA: TGTGCCAGCAGCCAAACTAGCGGGGGGGCCTACGAGCAGTACTTC.

V and J are TRBV10-2 and TRBJ2-1, with 13 bases aligning to TRBD2. V was clipped by 0 bases and J by 8 bases; unmatched bases: 1. The CDR3 contains 15 residues. Germline V gene sequence: CDR1 WSHSY, CDR2 SAAADI. The CDR3 DNA follows: TGCGCCAGCAGTGAGTCGGGACTAGCGGGACATGAGCAGTTCTTC. It yields the protein CASSESGLAGHEQFF.

V gene TRBV7-3 combines with J gene TRBJ1-2, with 7 bases identical to TRBD1. V lost 0 bases to trimming and J lost 3 bases; unmatched junction nucleotides: 10. The CDR3 has 17 amino acids. In germline, CDR1 is SGHTA, CDR2 FQGTGA. The CDR3 sequence: CASSLTGPWGQHYGYTF. CDR3 coding DNA: TGTGCCAGCAGCTTAACTGGGCCGTGGGGACAGCACTATGGCTACACCTTC.

This clone was detected once. The rearrangement uses TRBV28 and TRBJ2-1; the D is unclear. V was trimmed by 5 bases and J by 6 bases, leaving 11 bases between them. The CDR3 has 13 residues. The germline V gene encodes CDR1 MDHEN and CDR2 SYDVKM. CDR3 loop: CASSPNSGNEQFF. In DNA form, the CDR3 reads TGTGCCAGCAGTCCCAACTCGGGCAATGAGCAGTTCTTC.

The chain uses TRBV4-2 and TRBJ1-5; the match to TRBD1 covers 10 bases. With 0 bases clipped from V and 4 bases from J, the junction kept 3 bases outside the gene matches. Germline-derived CDR1 and CDR2 are LGHNA and YNFKEQ. This CDR3 has 16 amino acids. CDR3 DNA: TGTGCCAGCAGCCAAGATCGACAGGGGGCGAATCAGCCCCAGCATTTT. Translation: CASSQDRQGANQPQHF.

This chain connects TRBV4-1 to TRBJ1-2; 7 bases agree with TRBD1. Trimming cost V 1 base and J 6 bases; bases outside gene matches: 5. The germline gives CDR1 MGHRA, CDR2 YSYEKL. The CDR3 sequence is 14 residues long. The CDR3 region has the DNA TGCGCCAGCAGCCAAGTTGGGACAGCCCATGGCTACACCTTC. This gives the protein CASSQVGTAHGYTF.

This clone was counted only a few times. The J gene is TRBJ2-3, the V gene TRBV6-6; a possible D gene is TRBD2 (5 bases). The length of the CDR3 is 16 residues. The germline V gene encodes CDR1 MNHNY and CDR2 SVGAGI (reference sequence). V lost 2 bases and J 0 bases, leaving 12 bases between the germline ends. Here the CDR3 reads CASSYISRVSTDTQYF. The DNA for the CDR3 is TGTGCCAGCAGTTACATTTCGCGGGTTAGCACAGATACGCAGTATTTT.

This clone turned up a few times. The J gene is TRBJ1-2, the V gene TRBV7-9; 7 nucleotides match TRBD1. This CDR3 contains 15 residues. J was trimmed by 4 bases and V by 4 bases; bases with no gene match: 9. CDR1 is SEHNR and CDR2 is FQNEAQ in the germline V gene (reference sequence). The DNA of the CDR3 is TGTGCCAGCAGCTCCACGGACAGGATAATCTATGGCTACACCTTC. This encodes CASSSTDRIIYGYTF. The full variable domain, its missing parts supplied by reference TRBV7-9 and TRBJ1-2, is DTGVSQNPRHKITKRGQNVTFRCDPISEHNRLYWYRQTLGQGPEFLTYFQNEAQLEKSRLLSDRFSAERPKGSFSTLEIQRTEQGDSAMYLCASSSTDRIIYGYTFGSGTRLTVV.

The rearrangement links TRBV6-1 to TRBJ2-2, with D unclear. The CDR3 has 13 amino acids. The V gene lost 1 base and the J gene lost 5 bases, with 5 bases spanning the gap. CDR1 and CDR2 (germline): MNHNS, SASEGT. The CDR3 DNA reads TGTGCCAGCAGTGAAGAGGAGACCGGGGAGCTGTTTTTT. It is translated as CASSEEETGELFF.

This clone has just a few counts. The V gene is TRBV4-1, the J gene TRBJ2-7; D might be TRBD2 (5 bases). The CDR3 contains 15 residues. V was cut by 0 bases and J by 1 base, with 10 bases left in between. Germline-derived CDR1 and CDR2 are MGHRA and YSYEKL. CDR3 protein: CASSQELSESYEQYF. The CDR3 nucleotides are TGCGCCAGCAGCCAAGAACTTAGCGAATCCTACGAGCAGTACTTC.

V usage is TRBV28 and J usage is TRBJ2-7; 8 nucleotides agree with TRBD1. This CDR3 has 14 residues. Germline assignment: CDR1 MDHEN and CDR2 SYDVKM. The V gene end was trimmed by 6 bases and the J gene end by 0 bases; junction bases not matched to a gene: 4. As DNA, the CDR3 is TGTGCCAGCAGCTATGGACAGGGCTCCTACGAGCAGTACTTC. Translation gives CASSYGQGSYEQYF.

The V gene is TRBV28, the J gene TRBJ2-7; 7 nucleotides line up with TRBD2. This CDR3 has 15 amino acids. Germline CDR1 is MDHEN and CDR2 is SYDVKM. Losses at the gene ends were 5 bases for V and 3 bases for J; bases not matched to a gene: 10. The DNA of the CDR3 is TGTGCCAGCAGTCTAGTCACTAGCGCCAACTACGAGCAGTACTTC. Its protein is CASSLVTSANYEQYF. The whole variable domain, filled in from reference TRBV28 and TRBJ2-7, reads DVKVTQSSRYLVKRTGEKVFLECVQDMDHENMFWYRQDPGLGLRLIYFSYDVKMKEKGDIPEGYSVSREKKERFSLILESASTNQTSMYLCASSLVTSANYEQYFGPGTRLTVT.

Only one count was recorded for this clone. The same CDR3 can be traced to other DNA sequences in this sample. CDR3 sequence (DNA): TGTGCCAGCAGTCCCCAGGGAGGAGATACGCAGTATTTT. This gives the protein CASSPQGGDTQYF. V usage is TRBV27 and J usage is TRBJ2-3; TRBD2 might be the D (6 bases). This CDR3 is 13 amino acids long. Germline CDR1 MNHEY, CDR2 SMNVEV (reference sequence). Trimming removed 5 bases at V and 5 bases at J, with 11 bases between.